This T cell receptor (beta chain) was obtained from a study of cytomegalovirus exposure and HLA in healthy donors. Study-level results: Presence/absence analyses supposed approximately even sequencing depth among donors. In a later analysis, TCR beta V- and J-gene trimming was associated with a missense DCLRE1C variant.

The V gene's germline CDR1 is MNHNS and CDR2 SASEGT. The CDR3 extends over 14 amino acids. V lost 7 bases and J lost 2, with 14 bases in between. Primers included in the PCR were 60 Vbeta and 13 Jbeta primers. Sequencing used immunoSEQ multiplex PCR; TCRdb keeps in-frame clones, though not all of them. The sample includes about 200,000 clones, 65% to 85% of them seen just once. This clone was counted between two and nine times. Its antigen is as yet unknown. The V and J genes are TRBV6-1 and TRBJ2-5, with a weak D call TRBD2 (6 bases). Sequencing input: PBMCs. This TCR came from a woman in her 30s in good health and CMV-seronegative. The CDR3 DNA sequence: TGTGCCAGCACGTCCGGGGGAGATCAAGAGACCCAGTACTTC. Translated, it gives CASTSGGDQETQYF.